What follows is one TCR beta chain and its context. Its antigen is unidentified. Method: immunoSEQ multiplex PCR; TCRdb's copy keeps in-frame clones and lacks some. The data show about 83,000 clones, with 75% to 90% seen just once and over 5% held by the top ten. The sample originates from a study of PD-L1 blockade in urothelial cancer. At the level of the study: Blood samples had a median of approximately 150,000 T cells, tens of thousands of unique TCRs, and clonality approximately 0.085. Study conclusions and caveats: Lower than median blood TCR clonality before treatment predicted better survival.

The CDR3 covers 14 residues. Per germline, CDR1 SQVTM and CDR2 ANQGSEA. V shed 5 bases and J 0 bases; nucleotides not matched to a gene: 1. Between 1 and 8 samples, pretreatment and on-treatment, were given by each patient. This receptor was taken from a woman aged 70-85 years with urothelial cancer. Source: PBMCs, taken around atezolizumab (anti-PD-L1) treatment. The chain combines TRBV29-1 with TRBJ2-6, with 7 positions matching TRBD1. DNA of the CDR3: TGCAGCGTTAGGGGGCCCTCTGGGGCCAACGTCCTGACTTTC. Translated, it gives CSVRGPSGANVLTF. The complete variable domain, with remaining parts taken from reference TRBV29-1 and TRBJ2-6, reads SAVISQKPSRDICQRGTSLTIQCQVDSQVTMMFWYRQQPGQSLTLIATANQGSEATYESGFVIDKFPISRPNLTFSTLTVSNMSPEDSSIYLCSVRGPSGANVLTFGAGSRLTVL.